This T cell receptor beta chain derives from a study of blood T cell repertoires in COVID-19. Across the whole study: COVID-19 samples, acute and convalescent, were from the United States, Italy and Spain. Nucleic acid was either cDNA or gDNA, and it came from T cells, B-cell-depleted T cells, or PBMCs.

Per the original data handling: From reference gene primer amplification, estimates of nucleated cell counts were derived. Sequenced by immunoSEQ multiplex PCR; TCRdb stores in-frame clones only, minus some. V, J and clone size reflect that table, while D and trimming were determined from the DNA. The top ten clones hold approximately 4.1% of a sample with around 70,000 clones, more than 70% of them seen once. CDR3 size: 16 residues. The V and J ends lost 7 bases and 6 bases, in that order; junction bases with no gene match: 17. In germline, CDR1 is MNHNY, CDR2 SVGAGI (reference sequence). The chain employs TRBV6-6 and TRBJ2-7; 8 bases fit TRBD2. This receptor was obtained from a man aged 50-59 years with acute or convalescent COVID-19. The sample comprised peripheral blood. The CDR3 coding sequence is TGTGCCAGCAAGGAACAAGCGGGAGTTCGGGGGATCGAGCAGTACTTC. It codes for CASKEQAGVRGIEQYF.